This T cell receptor beta chain was obtained from a study of T cell repertoires in cytomegalovirus infection. Study-wide background: Matching HLA type and CMV infection were both indicated by public TCR beta signatures.

CDR1 is SGHRS and CDR2 is YFSETQ in the germline V gene. The CDR3 consists of 15 residues. The ends were cut back, 3 bases at V and 6 bases at J, with 16 bases in the middle. Using its own MiXCR run on the reads, TCRdb lists one record per CDR3 protein. The sample carries about 740,000 distinct CDR3 sequences, 35% recorded once. The chain has TRBV5-1 and TRBJ2-1; D is ambiguous. Sequencing used PBMCs. The receptor was isolated from a human donor in good health (CMV status not recorded). Some clones in this sample may be carry-over from other donors' samples. CDR3 residues: CASSSLQAPVNEQFF. CDR3 nucleotide sequence: TGCGCCAGCAGCTCACTACAAGCGCCGGTCAATGAGCAGTTCTTC.